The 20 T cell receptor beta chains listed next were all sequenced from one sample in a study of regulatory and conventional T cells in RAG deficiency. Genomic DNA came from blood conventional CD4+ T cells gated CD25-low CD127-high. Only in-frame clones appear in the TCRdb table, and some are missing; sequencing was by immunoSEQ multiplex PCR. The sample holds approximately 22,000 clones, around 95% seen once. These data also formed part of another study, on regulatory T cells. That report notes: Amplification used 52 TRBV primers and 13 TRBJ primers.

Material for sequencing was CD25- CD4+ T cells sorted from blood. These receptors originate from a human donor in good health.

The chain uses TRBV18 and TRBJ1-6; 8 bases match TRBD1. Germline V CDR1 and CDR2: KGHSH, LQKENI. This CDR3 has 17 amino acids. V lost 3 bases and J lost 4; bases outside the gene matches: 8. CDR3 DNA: TGTGCCAGCTCACCGAACCCAGGGGGCCCATATAATTCACCCCTCCACTTT. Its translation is CASSPNPGGPYNSPLHF.

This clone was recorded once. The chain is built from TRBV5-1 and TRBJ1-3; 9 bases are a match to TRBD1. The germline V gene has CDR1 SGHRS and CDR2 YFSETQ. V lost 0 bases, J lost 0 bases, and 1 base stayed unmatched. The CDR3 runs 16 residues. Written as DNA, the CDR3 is TGCGCCAGCAGCTTGGGGACAGGGGCCTCTGGAAACACCATATATTTT. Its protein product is CASSLGTGASGNTIYF.

In DNA, the CDR3 is TGCGCCAGCAGCCAGGCAGTCCCGGGACTAGCGGGGGGGAGCACAGATACGCAGTATTTT. Protein sequence: CASSQAVPGLAGGSTDTQYF. The chain links TRBV4-3 to TRBJ2-3; TRBD2 aligns across 16 bases. The CDR3 runs 20 residues. CDR1 and CDR2 from the germline V gene are LGHNA and YSLEER. Trimming at V came to 3 bases and at J to 0 bases, leaving 9 bases not matched to a gene.

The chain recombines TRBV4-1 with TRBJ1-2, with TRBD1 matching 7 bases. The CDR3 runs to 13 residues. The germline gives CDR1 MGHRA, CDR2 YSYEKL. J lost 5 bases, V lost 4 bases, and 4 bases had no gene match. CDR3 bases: TGCGCCAGCAGCCCGGGACAGCTTTATGGCTACACCTTC. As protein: CASSPGQLYGYTF.

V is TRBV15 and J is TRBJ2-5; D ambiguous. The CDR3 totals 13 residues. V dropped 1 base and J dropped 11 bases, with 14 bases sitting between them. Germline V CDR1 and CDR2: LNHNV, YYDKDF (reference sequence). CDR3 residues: CATSRVGLEEQYF. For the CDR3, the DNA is TGTGCCACCAGCAGAGTAGGCTTAGAGGAGCAGTACTTC.

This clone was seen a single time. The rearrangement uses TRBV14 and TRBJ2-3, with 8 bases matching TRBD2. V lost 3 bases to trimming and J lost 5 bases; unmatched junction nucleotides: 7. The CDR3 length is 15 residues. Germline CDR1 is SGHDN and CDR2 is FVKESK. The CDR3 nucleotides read TGTGCCAGCAGCCACCGGGGGGGCCGCGTAGATACGCAGTATTTT. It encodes CASSHRGGRVDTQYF.

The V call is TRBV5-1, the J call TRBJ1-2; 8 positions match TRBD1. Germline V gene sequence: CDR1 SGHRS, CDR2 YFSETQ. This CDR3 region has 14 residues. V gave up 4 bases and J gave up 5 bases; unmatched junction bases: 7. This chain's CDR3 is CASSEQGEGYGYTF. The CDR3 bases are TGCGCCAGCAGCGAACAGGGGGAAGGGTATGGCTACACCTTC.

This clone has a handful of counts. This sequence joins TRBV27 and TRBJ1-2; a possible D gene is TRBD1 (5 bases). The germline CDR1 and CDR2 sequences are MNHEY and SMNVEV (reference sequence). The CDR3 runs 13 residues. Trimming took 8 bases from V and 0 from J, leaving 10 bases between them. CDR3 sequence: CASQRGANYGYTF. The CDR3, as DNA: TGTGCCAGCCAACGGGGGGCTAACTATGGCTACACCTTC.

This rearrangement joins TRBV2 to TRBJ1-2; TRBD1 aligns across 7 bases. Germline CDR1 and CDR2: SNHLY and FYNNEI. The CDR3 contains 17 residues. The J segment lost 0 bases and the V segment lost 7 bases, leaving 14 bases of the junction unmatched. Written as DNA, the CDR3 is TGTGCCAGCACCTCAGGGACAGTTCGGCGGGCTAACTATGGCTACACCTTC. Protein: CASTSGTVRRANYGYTF. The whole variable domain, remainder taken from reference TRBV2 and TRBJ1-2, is EPEVTQTPSHQVTQMGQEVILRCVPISNHLYFYWYRQILGQKVEFLVSFYNNEISEKSEIFDDQFSVERPDGSNFTLKIRSTKLEDSAMYFCASTSGTVRRANYGYTFGSGTRLTVV.

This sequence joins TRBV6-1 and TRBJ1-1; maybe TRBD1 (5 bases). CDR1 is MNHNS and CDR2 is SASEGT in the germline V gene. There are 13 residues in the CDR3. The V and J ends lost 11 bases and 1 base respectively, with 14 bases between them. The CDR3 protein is CAHRVRENTEAFF. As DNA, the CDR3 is TGTGCCCATCGGGTCAGGGAGAACACTGAAGCTTTCTTT.

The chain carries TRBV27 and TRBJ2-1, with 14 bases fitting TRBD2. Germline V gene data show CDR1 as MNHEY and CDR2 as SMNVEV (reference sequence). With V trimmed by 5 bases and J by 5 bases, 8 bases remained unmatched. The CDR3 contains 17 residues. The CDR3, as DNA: TGTGCCAGCAGTCGGGGACTAGCGGGGGCCGGAAACAATGAGCAGTTCTTC. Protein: CASSRGLAGAGNNEQFF.

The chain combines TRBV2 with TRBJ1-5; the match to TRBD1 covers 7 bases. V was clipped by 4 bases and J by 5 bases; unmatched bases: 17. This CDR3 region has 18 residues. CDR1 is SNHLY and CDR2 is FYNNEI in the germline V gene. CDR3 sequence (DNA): TGTGCCAGCAGTGCTGACAGGGTCTTTAACCCCCGCGATCAGCCCCAGCATTTT. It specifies CASSADRVFNPRDQPQHF.

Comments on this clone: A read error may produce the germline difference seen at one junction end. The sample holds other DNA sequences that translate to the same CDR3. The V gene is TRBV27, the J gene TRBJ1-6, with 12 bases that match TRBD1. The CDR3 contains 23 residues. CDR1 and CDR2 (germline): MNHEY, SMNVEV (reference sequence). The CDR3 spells CASRHFLLKTGTGGKSYNSPLHF. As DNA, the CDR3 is TGTGCCAGCAGGCATTTCCTCTTAAAAACCGGGACAGGGGGCAAGTCCTATAATTCCCCCCTCCACTTT.

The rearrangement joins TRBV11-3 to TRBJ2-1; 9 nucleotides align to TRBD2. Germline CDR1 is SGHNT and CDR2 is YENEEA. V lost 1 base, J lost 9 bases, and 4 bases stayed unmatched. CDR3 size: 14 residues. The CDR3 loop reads CASSLGGGAVEQFF. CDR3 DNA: TGTGCCAGCAGCTTAGGCGGGGGGGCCGTTGAGCAGTTCTTC.

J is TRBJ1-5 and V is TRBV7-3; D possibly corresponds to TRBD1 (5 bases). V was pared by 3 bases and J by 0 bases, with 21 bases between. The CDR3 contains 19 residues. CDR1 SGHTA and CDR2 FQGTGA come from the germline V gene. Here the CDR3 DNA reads TGTGCCAGCAGCTTCGGGAGGGGAAGGCCGTTTTATAGCAATCAGCCCCAGCATTTT. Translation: CASSFGRGRPFYSNQPQHF.

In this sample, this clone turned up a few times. The CDR3 is CATLWGGRCYGYTF. The DNA of the CDR3 is TGTGCCACCTTATGGGGAGGAAGGTGTTATGGCTACACCTTC. The chain recombines TRBV27 with TRBJ1-2; D gene ambiguous. V lost 10 bases, J lost 5 bases, and 20 bases lay in between. This CDR3 region has 14 residues. Germline CDR1 reads MNHEY; CDR2 reads SMNVEV (reference sequence).

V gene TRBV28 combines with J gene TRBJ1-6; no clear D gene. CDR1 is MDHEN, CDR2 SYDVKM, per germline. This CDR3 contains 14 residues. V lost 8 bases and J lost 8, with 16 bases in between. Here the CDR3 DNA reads TGTGCCAGCCTTCCCGGGCCGAGGGATTCACCCCTCCACTTT. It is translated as CASLPGPRDSPLHF.

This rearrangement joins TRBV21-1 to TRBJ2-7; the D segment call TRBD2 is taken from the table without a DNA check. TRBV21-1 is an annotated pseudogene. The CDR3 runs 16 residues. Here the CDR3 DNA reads TGCCTAATAGGGGACGGGATCTGGGCGGGGTCCTACGAGCAGTACTTC. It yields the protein CLIGDGIWAGSYEQYF.

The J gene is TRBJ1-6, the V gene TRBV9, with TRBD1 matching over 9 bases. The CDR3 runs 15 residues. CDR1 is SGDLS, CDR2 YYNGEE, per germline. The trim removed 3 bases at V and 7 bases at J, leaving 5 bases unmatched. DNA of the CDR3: TGTGCCAGCAGCGCCCCAGGACAGGGGAATTCACCCCTCCACTTT. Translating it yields CASSAPGQGNSPLHF.

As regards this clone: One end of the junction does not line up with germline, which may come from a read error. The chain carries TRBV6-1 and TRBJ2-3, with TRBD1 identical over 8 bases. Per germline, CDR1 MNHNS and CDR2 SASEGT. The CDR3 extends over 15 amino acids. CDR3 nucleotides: TGTGCCAGCAATGAACCGGGACAGGGCACAGATACGCAGTATTTT. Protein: CASNEPGQGTDTQYF.